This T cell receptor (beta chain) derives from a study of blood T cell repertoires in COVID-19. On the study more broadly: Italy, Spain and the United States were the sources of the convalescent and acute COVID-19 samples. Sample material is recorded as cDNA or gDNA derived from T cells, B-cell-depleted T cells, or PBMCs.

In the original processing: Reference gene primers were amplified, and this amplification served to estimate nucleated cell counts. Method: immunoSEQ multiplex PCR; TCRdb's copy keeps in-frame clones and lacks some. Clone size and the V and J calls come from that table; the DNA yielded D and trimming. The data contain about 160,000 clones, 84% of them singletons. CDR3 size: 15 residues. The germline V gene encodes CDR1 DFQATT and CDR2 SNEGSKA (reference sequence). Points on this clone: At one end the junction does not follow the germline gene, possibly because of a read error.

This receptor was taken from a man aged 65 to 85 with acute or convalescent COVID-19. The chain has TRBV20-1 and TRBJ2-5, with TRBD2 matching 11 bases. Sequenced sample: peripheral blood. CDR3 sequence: CSASLAGGRLEAQYF. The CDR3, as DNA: TGCAGTGCTAGTCTAGCGGGGGGCCGATTAGAGGCCCAGTACTTC.